Listed below are T cell receptor beta chains from one sample, sequenced in a study of human T cells and chemical hapten exposure. From the RACE reads, TCRdb called clonotypes with MiXCR, one entry per CDR3 protein. The sample records 100,000 or so distinct CDR3 sequences, roughly a tenth being singletons. Source: whole blood, taken in connection with sensitization to the hapten diphenylcyclopropenone (DPC). The receptors here all came from a man in his forties with alopecia areata. Some clones in this sample may be carry-over from other donors' samples. CDR3s include the opening cysteine and the closing phenylalanine or tryptophan. The D gene is left open where the match is weak. The size entry is marked missing in some rows and otherwise reads once, few, many or a size class.

>TRBJ1-4|many|TRBV4-1|NA
TGCGCCAGCAGCCCCCAACCAGGGGCAACTAATGAAAAACTGTTTTTT
CASSPQPGATNEKLFF
>TRBJ1-1|NA|TRBV9|NA
TGTGCCAGCAGCACAACGAACACTGAAGCTTTCTTT
CASSTTNTEAFF
>TRBJ2-4|few|TRBV2|NA
TGTGCCAGCAGTGCCGCGACCGGAGCCAAAAACATTCAGTACTTC
CASSAATGAKNIQYF
>TRBJ2-7|NA|TRBV6-5|TRBD2
TGTGCCAGCAGTTACTCGATAACTAGCGGAGCGGGCGAGCAGTACTTC
CASSYSITSGAGEQYF
>TRBJ2-3|NA|TRBV12-3/TRBV12-4|NA
TGTGCCAGCAGACTAGTCGGGTCAGATACGCAGTATTTT
CASRLVGSDTQYF
>TRBJ2-7|NA|TRBV2|TRBD2
TGTGCCAGCAGTGAAGTTGAGCTAGCGGGAGCTGCCGAGCAGTACTTC
CASSEVELAGAAEQYF
>TRBJ2-5|many|TRBV7-2|NA
TGTGCCAGCAGCTTAGTGGGGGGTGAGACCCAGTACTTC
CASSLVGGETQYF
>TRBJ2-3|once|TRBV7-8|NA
TGTGCCAGCAGCCCCGACTCGACCAACACAGATACGCAGTATTTT
CASSPDSTNTDTQYF
>TRBJ2-1|few|TRBV19|NA
TGTGCCACTACCCTGGCTTATGAGCAGTTCTTC
CATTLAYEQFF
>TRBJ2-3|many|TRBV29-1|TRBD2
TGCAGCGTTGAAGATCAGGGTCGCGCGGGAGGGCACGCAGATACGCAGTATTTT
CSVEDQGRAGGHADTQYF
>TRBJ1-4|NA|TRBV20-1|TRBD1
TGCAGTGCGGGACAGGGTACTCAGAATGAAAAACTGTTTTTT
CSAGQGTQNEKLFF
>TRBJ1-2|few|TRBV28|TRBD1
TGTGCCAGCAGTTCCCCCGGGACAGGGATTAACTATGGCTACACCTTC
CASSSPGTGINYGYTF
>TRBJ2-5|NA|TRBV30|TRBD2
TGTGCCTGGACTAGCGGGCCCCAGACCCAGTACTTC
CAWTSGPQTQYF
>TRBJ1-6|many|TRBV19|NA
TGTGCCAGTACCCTACAGGGAGGGGCATATAATTCACCCCTCCACTTT
CASTLQGGAYNSPLHF
>TRBJ2-7|NA|TRBV2|TRBD2
TGTGCCAGCAGTGAAGGCCTAGCGGGAACATACGAGCAGTACTTC
CASSEGLAGTYEQYF
>TRBJ2-1|NA|TRBV28|TRBD1
TGTGCCAGCAGTGTGGGCGGGACAGGGAAGACCAATGAGCAGTTCTTC
CASSVGGTGKTNEQFF
>TRBJ2-3|NA|TRBV11-3|TRBD1
TGTGCCAGCAGCTTAGCTCCCGGGACAGGTCCTTCAGATACGCAGTATTTT
CASSLAPGTGPSDTQYF
>TRBJ2-2|NA|TRBV7-2|NA
TGTGCCAGCAGCCCGATGAGGTCGACCGGGGAGCTGTTTTTT
CASSPMRSTGELFF
>TRBJ1-1|many|TRBV20-1|NA
TGCAGTGCTAGTAGGACGGGCCTCCGTGAAGCTTTCTTT
CSASRTGLREAFF
>TRBJ2-7|NA|TRBV5-1|NA
TGCGCCAGCAGCCTGGAGGGCCAGTACGAGCAGTACTTC
CASSLEGQYEQYF
>TRBJ1-2|NA|TRBV20-1|NA
TGCAGTGCTGGCCACGGGGCAGGTGGGGGGTATGGCTACACCTTC
CSAGHGAGGGYGYTF
>TRBJ2-2|few|TRBV6-5|TRBD1
TGTGCCAGCAGTTACGAGGGGGCGGGCACCGGGGAGCTGTTTTTT
CASSYEGAGTGELFF